The subject of this entry is one T cell receptor (beta chain). Each donor's blood draw was approximately 10 milliliters of peripheral blood. Each sample gave at least 7 million isolated PBMCs. The data are from a study of blood T cells in healthy people across ages. In germline, CDR1 is MDHEN, CDR2 SYDVKM. The CDR3 has 14 amino acids. Alongside a J-beta primer mix, a sample-barcoded 5' primer served in a second PCR lasting roughly 6 to 11 cycles. Each cDNA molecule received a tag from a template-switch adaptor that had 12 random nucleotides. The yield of each sample was at least 2.5 million CDR3-containing paired-end reads. TCRdb reanalysed the 5' RACE reads using MiXCR and keeps one entry per CDR3 protein. The sample contains fewer than 900,000 distinct CDR3 sequences, around half of which appear only once.

This clonotype was sampled from a woman aged 55-75 years in good health. The V gene is TRBV28, the J gene TRBJ2-7; 14 nucleotides match TRBD2. The end of the DNA aligns better with TRBJ2-4, so the J call may be wrong. Sequencing was done on a sample of blood. The CDR3 DNA follows: TGTGCCAGCAGGACTAGCGGGAGGGGAAACATTCAGTACTTC. This gives the protein CASRTSGRGNIQYF.